Reported below is one T cell receptor beta chain. The entry originates in a study of blood T cell repertoires in COVID-19. Study in general: Acute-phase and convalescent COVID-19 samples originated in the United States, Italy and Spain.

CDR3 length: 13 residues. Germline-derived CDR1 and CDR2 are SEHNR and FQNEAQ (reference sequence). The ends lost 5 bases at V and 10 bases at J; junction bases unmatched: 5. In the source study's methods: From reference gene primer amplification, estimates of nucleated cell counts were derived. Assay used: immunoSEQ multiplex PCR; TCRdb lists only in-frame clones, some missing. The DNA gave D and trimming, while V, J and clone size come from that table. Of tens of thousands of clones in the sample, roughly 82% were seen once. The sequencing input was peripheral blood. The clonotype originates from a man aged 50-59 years with active COVID-19. This rearrangement joins TRBV7-9 to TRBJ1-6; 7 nucleotides match TRBD1. In DNA form, the CDR3 reads TGTGCCAGCAGCCTCGGGACAGCGTCACCCCTCCACTTT. Its protein product is CASSLGTASPLHF. Using reference TRBV7-9 and TRBJ1-6 for the parts outside the CDR3, the full variable domain is DTGVSQNPRHKITKRGQNVTFRCDPISEHNRLYWYRQTLGQGPEFLTYFQNEAQLEKSRLLSDRFSAERPKGSFSTLEIQRTEQGDSAMYLCASSLGTASPLHFGNGTRLTVT.